The 18 T cell receptor beta chains below all came from one sample that was sequenced in a study of chemoradiotherapy in HPV16-positive cancers. TCRdb's copy holds only in-frame clones and misses some; the assay was immunoSEQ multiplex PCR. The repertoire holds tens of thousands of clones, with more than 70% as singletons. The material sequenced was blood, taken from a patient who underwent chemoradiotherapy. The receptors shown here come from a human donor with HPV-associated anogenital cancer.

This rearrangement joins TRBV18 to TRBJ2-5; D not resolved. The length of the CDR3 is 11 residues. Germline CDR1 KGHSH, CDR2 LQKENI. The V end lost 6 bases, the J end lost 2 bases, and 4 bases lay between the germline ends. The CDR3 is CASSPQETQYF. The CDR3 DNA reads as TGTGCCAGCTCCCCTCAAGAGACCCAGTACTTC.

V is TRBV7-8 and J is TRBJ1-2; D gene ambiguous. Per germline, CDR1 SGHVS and CDR2 FQNEAQ. This CDR3 has 12 amino acids. The V end lost 5 bases, the J end lost 7 bases, and 11 bases lay between the germline ends. The CDR3 DNA reads TGTGCCAGCAGCGTATGGGGAATTGGCTACACCTTC. It encodes CASSVWGIGYTF.

About this clone itself: At one end, the junction sequence differs from germline, possibly due to a read error. This sequence joins TRBV14 and TRBJ2-7; 8 bases agree with TRBD2. This CDR3 has 13 amino acids. Germline values: CDR1 SGHDN, CDR2 FVKESK. CDR3 nucleotides: TGTGCCAGCAGCCCAGGGACTAGGGTCGAGCAGTGCTTC. Translated, it gives CASSPGTRVEQCF.

This clone was observed once. The chain has TRBV19 and TRBJ2-1; no clear D. CDR3 size: 16 residues. The ends were cut back, 4 bases at V and 2 bases at J, with 15 bases in the middle. CDR1 and CDR2 (germline): LNHDA, SQIVND (reference sequence). This chain's CDR3 is CASSNWALGAYNEQFF. As DNA, the CDR3 is TGTGCCAGTAGTAATTGGGCCTTGGGCGCCTACAATGAGCAGTTCTTC.

In this sample, this clone turned up a few times. The V call is TRBV11-2, the J call TRBJ1-1; D is unresolved. Germline values: CDR1 SGHAT, CDR2 FQNNGV. The CDR3 is made up of 14 amino acids. Trimming stripped 4 bases from V and 0 bases from J, with 9 bases between. The CDR3 loop is CASSSSNMNTEAFF. The CDR3 coding sequence is TGTGCCAGCAGCTCCAGTAACATGAACACTGAAGCTTTCTTT.

This rearrangement joins TRBV20-1 to TRBJ1-1, with D hard to call. Germline values: CDR1 DFQATT, CDR2 SNEGSKA (reference sequence). V lost 0 bases and J 11 bases, leaving 10 bases between the germline ends. CDR3 length equals 11 residues. CDR3 nucleotides: TGCAGTGCTAGAGATTCCCCGCACGCTTTCTTT. It translates to CSARDSPHAFF.

This chain connects TRBV11-3 to TRBJ2-5; D gene ambiguous. Germline values: CDR1 SGHNT, CDR2 YENEEA. V was cut by 4 bases and J by 5 bases, with 8 bases left in between. The CDR3 length is 12 residues. CDR3 coding DNA: TGTGCCAGCAGCTCCTCAACGGAGACCCAGTACTTC. Encoded protein: CASSSSTETQYF.

The chain is built from TRBV2 and TRBJ2-3; TRBD2 might be the D (5 bases). The V end was cut by 1 base, the J end by 2 bases, with 16 bases between. The CDR3 covers 17 residues. Germline CDR1 and CDR2: SNHLY and FYNNEI. CDR3 residues: CASSEGPSRVNTDTQYF. The CDR3 bases are TGTGCCAGCAGTGAAGGGCCTAGCCGTGTAAACACAGATACGCAGTATTTT.

This chain connects TRBV19 to TRBJ2-3; 9 bases agree with TRBD2. This CDR3 has 14 residues. V trimming: 3 bases; J trimming: 11 bases; junction bases outside the gene matches: 9. CDR1 is LNHDA and CDR2 is SQIVND in the germline V gene (reference sequence). The CDR3 DNA sequence: TGTGCCAGTAGTATCTCCCTAGCGGGACGGGGGCAGTATTTT. It codes for CASSISLAGRGQYF.

This chain joins TRBV5-4 and TRBJ2-5; no definite D call. Trimming took 1 base from V and 4 from J, leaving 5 bases between them. The CDR3 has 12 residues. Germline V gene data show CDR1 as SGHNT and CDR2 as YYREEE (reference sequence). Here the CDR3 DNA reads TGTGCCAGCAGCTTGCTAGGAGAGACCCAGTACTTC. It codes for CASSLLGETQYF.

This rearrangement joins TRBV11-2 to TRBJ1-4; D call uncertain. The CDR3 sequence is 15 residues long. Trimming took off 5 bases at V and 0 bases at J, with 10 bases between the two ends. Germline CDR1 SGHAT, CDR2 FQNNGV. The CDR3 region is CASSPLFATNEKLFF. CDR3 coding DNA: TGTGCCAGCAGCCCCCTGTTTGCAACTAATGAAAAACTGTTTTTT.

CDR3 sequence (DNA): TGTGCCAGCAGTGTACTACCAGGGTCAGAGACCCAGTACTTC. Its translation: CASSVLPGSETQYF. This chain links TRBV2 with TRBJ2-5, with D perhaps matching TRBD1 (5 bases). Trimming took off 4 bases at V and 4 bases at J, with 13 bases between the two ends. This CDR3 comprises 14 residues. The germline V gene encodes CDR1 SNHLY and CDR2 FYNNEI.

The chain joins TRBV19 to TRBJ1-2, with 7 bases lining up with TRBD1. This CDR3 has 15 amino acids. CDR1 and CDR2 (germline): LNHDA, SQIVND (reference sequence). V trimming: 9 bases; J trimming: 5 bases; junction bases outside the gene matches: 15. As DNA, the CDR3 is TGTGCCAGCACCACCGAGACAGGGCGGTGGTATGGCTACACCTTC. This codes for CASTTETGRWYGYTF.

This clone is classed as medium-sized. The V call is TRBV9, the J call TRBJ1-3, with D possibly matching TRBD1 (6 bases). V gave up 4 bases and J gave up 2 bases, with 19 bases separating them. The V gene's germline CDR1 is SGDLS and CDR2 YYNGEE. This CDR3 contains 17 residues. CDR3 protein: CASSFPTGGSPGNTIYF. The CDR3 coding sequence is TGTGCCAGCAGCTTCCCGACAGGAGGGAGCCCTGGAAACACCATATATTTT.

The rearrangement joins TRBV4-3 to TRBJ2-7; 14 positions agree with TRBD2. Trimming at V came to 4 bases and at J to 6 bases, leaving 8 bases not matched to a gene. The CDR3 has 16 amino acids. CDR1 and CDR2 (germline): LGHNA, YSLEER. The CDR3 nucleotides are TGCGCCAGCAGCCGAGAGGGACTAGCGGGGGTAGGCGAGCAGTACTTC. Translation gives CASSREGLAGVGEQYF.

The V call is TRBV7-9, the J call TRBJ1-3; 8 bases agree with TRBD1. The V gene end was trimmed by 1 base and the J gene end by 8 bases; junction bases not matched to a gene: 4. Germline V lookup: CDR1 SEHNR, CDR2 FQNEAQ (reference sequence). The CDR3 runs to 14 residues. This chain's CDR3 is CASSLGDRGHTIYF. DNA for the CDR3: TGTGCCAGCAGCTTAGGAGACAGGGGACACACCATATATTTT.

The J gene is TRBJ2-7, the V gene TRBV7-8; 12 bases line up with TRBD1. Germline V gene sequence: CDR1 SGHVS, CDR2 FQNEAQ. The CDR3 spans 16 residues. J was trimmed by 3 bases and V by 1 base; bases with no gene match: 4. The CDR3 region has the DNA TGTGCCAGCAGCTTAGGGGGGACAGGGGGCCTCTACGAGCAGTACTTC. Translated: CASSLGGTGGLYEQYF.

CDR3 loop: CASSFRTSAPWKYF. Written as DNA, the CDR3 is TGTGCCAGCAGTTTCCGTACTAGCGCCCCTTGGAAGTACTTC. V usage is TRBV27 and J usage is TRBJ2-7; 7 bases match TRBD2. The germline V gene encodes CDR1 MNHEY and CDR2 SMNVEV (reference sequence). There are 14 residues in the CDR3. The V and J ends lost 3 bases and 11 bases, in that order; junction bases with no gene match: 13.